The entry below gives a single TCR beta chain sequence along with its context. Its specificity is not known. The source of the sample is a study of OX40 agonist ivuxolimab in advanced cancers. Study-wide results and limits: Low normalized T-cell clonal expansion was additionally recorded for some nonresponders.

Germline CDR1 is MNHEY and CDR2 is SMNVEV (reference sequence). The CDR3 covers 17 residues. Trimming removed 0 bases at V and 5 bases at J, with 17 bases between. The protocol was immunoSEQ multiplex PCR, while the TCRdb copy is restricted to in-frame clones and leaves out a portion. The table lists some 86,000 clones, around 91% of them singletons. V is TRBV27 and J is TRBJ1-5, with D possibly TRBD1 on 6 matching bases. The sample was CD4+ or CD8+ T cells sorted from blood, taken in a trial of the OX40 agonist ivuxolimab. This clonotype originated in an adult with an advanced solid tumor such as melanoma, head and neck, liver or kidney cancer. CDR3 region: CASSLSGGRDTHQPQHF. The CDR3 bases are TGTGCCAGCAGTTTATCAGGAGGACGGGACACCCATCAGCCCCAGCATTTT.